The clone carrying this TCR beta chain has just a few counts. Antigen: not known. This record comes from a study of early T cells in non-severe SARS-CoV-2 infection. Trimming stripped 2 bases from V and 1 base from J, with 3 bases between. Germline values: CDR1 SEHNR, CDR2 FQNEAQ (reference sequence). The CDR3 runs 12 residues. Findings and caveats of the study: Private and CD4 specificities were missed by VDJdb matching, skewed to anti-spike CD8.

Each cDNA molecule carried a unique molecular identifier. TCRdb re-called the 5' RACE reads through MiXCR, storing one row per CDR3 protein. The table includes under 25,000 distinct CDR3 sequences, roughly 5.3% detected once. The source material was whole blood. This sequence originates from an adult who was a healthcare worker with PCR-confirmed SARS-CoV-2 infection or an uninfected control (not recorded which). The chain carries TRBV7-9 and TRBJ2-7; no definite D call. The CDR3 is CASSLISYEQYF. CDR3 sequence (DNA): TGTGCCAGCAGCTTAATTTCCTACGAGCAGTACTTC.